This TCR beta chain came from a study of blood T cell repertoires in COVID-19. Authors' processing steps: Estimation of nucleated cell counts relied on the amplification of reference gene primers. Sequencing used immunoSEQ multiplex PCR; TCRdb keeps in-frame clones, though not all of them. V and J calls and clone size are copied from that table; D and trimming were computed from the DNA. This table has over 250,000 clones, 88% appearing once. Germline V gives CDR1 SGHAT, CDR2 FQNNGV. The CDR3 extends over 15 amino acids. Between the trimmed V and J ends, which lost 2 bases and 3 bases, there was a span of 11 bases.

The origin of this receptor is a woman aged 70-85 years with COVID-19, enrolled during active disease. The chain couples TRBV11-2 to TRBJ2-1; D is perhaps TRBD1 (5 bases). The sample taken for sequencing was peripheral blood. The CDR3: CASSLSRGSYNEQFF. The CDR3 nucleotides are TGTGCCAGCAGCTTAAGTAGGGGTAGCTACAATGAGCAGTTCTTC.